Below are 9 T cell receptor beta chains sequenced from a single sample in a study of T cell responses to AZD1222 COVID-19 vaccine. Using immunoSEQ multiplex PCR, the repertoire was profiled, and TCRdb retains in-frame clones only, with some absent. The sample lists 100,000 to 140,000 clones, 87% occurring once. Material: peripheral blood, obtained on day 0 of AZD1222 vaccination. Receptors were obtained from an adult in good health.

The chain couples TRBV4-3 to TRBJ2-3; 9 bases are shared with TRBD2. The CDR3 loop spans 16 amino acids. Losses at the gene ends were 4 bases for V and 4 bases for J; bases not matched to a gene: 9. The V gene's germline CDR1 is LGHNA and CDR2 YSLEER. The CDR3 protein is CASSLGEAGGPDTQYF. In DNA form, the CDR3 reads TGCGCCAGCAGCCTCGGGGAGGCGGGAGGGCCAGATACGCAGTATTTT.

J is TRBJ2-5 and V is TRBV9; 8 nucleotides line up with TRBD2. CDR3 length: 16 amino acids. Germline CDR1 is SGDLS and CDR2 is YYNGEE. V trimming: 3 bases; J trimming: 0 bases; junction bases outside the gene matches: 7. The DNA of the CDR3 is TGTGCCAGCAGCGAAATAGCGGGGAGGAACCAAGAGACCCAGTACTTC. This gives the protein CASSEIAGRNQETQYF.

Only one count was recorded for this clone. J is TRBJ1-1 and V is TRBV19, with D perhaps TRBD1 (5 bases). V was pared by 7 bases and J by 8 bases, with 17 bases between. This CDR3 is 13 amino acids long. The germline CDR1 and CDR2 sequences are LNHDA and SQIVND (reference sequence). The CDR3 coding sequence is TGTGCCAGTAAAAGGGGAACGGCGCGAGAAGCTTTCTTT. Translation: CASKRGTAREAFF. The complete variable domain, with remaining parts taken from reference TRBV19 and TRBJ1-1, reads DGGITQSPKYLFRKEGQNVTLSCEQNLNHDAMYWYRQDPGQGLRLIYYSQIVNDFQKGDIAEGYSVSREKKESFPLTVTSAQKNPTAFYLCASKRGTAREAFFGQGTRLTVV.

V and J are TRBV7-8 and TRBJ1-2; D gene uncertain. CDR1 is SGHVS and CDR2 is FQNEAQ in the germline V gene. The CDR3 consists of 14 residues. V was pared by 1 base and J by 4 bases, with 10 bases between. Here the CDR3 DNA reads TGTGCCAGCAGCTTAGAGAGAGGTGCCTATGGCTACACCTTC. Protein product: CASSLERGAYGYTF.

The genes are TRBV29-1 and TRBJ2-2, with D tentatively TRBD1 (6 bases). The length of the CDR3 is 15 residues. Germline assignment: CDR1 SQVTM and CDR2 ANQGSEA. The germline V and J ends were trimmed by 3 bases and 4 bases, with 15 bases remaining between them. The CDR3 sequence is CSVDGQGMSTGELFF. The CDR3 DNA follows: TGCAGCGTTGATGGCCAGGGGATGAGCACCGGGGAGCTGTTTTTT.

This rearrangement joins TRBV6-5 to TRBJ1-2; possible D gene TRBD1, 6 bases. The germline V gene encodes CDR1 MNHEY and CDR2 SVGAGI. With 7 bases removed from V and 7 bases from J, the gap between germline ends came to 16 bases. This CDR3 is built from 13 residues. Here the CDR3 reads CASTLHQGTGYTF. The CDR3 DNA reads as TGTGCCAGCACCCTCCACCAGGGGACTGGCTACACCTTC.

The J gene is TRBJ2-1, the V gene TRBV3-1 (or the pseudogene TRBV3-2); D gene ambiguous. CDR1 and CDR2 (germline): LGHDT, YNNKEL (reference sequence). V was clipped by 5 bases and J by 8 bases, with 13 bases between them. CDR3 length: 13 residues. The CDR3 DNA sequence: TGTGCCAGCAGCTCCTTGTGGGTGGATGAGCAGTTCTTC. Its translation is CASSSLWVDEQFF.

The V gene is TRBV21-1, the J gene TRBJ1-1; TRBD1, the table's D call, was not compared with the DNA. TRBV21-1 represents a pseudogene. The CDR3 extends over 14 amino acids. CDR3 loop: CACFRTETNTEAFF. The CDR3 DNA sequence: TGTGCCTGCTTCAGGACAGAGACGAACACTGAAGCTTTCTTT.

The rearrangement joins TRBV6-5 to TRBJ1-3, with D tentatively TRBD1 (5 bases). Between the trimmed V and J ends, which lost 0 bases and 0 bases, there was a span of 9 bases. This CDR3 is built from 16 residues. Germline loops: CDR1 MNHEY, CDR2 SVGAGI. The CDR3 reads CASSYSGRLSGNTIYF. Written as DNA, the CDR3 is TGTGCCAGCAGTTACTCGGGGCGGCTCTCTGGAAACACCATATATTTT.